This TCR beta chain was profiled in a study of tumor and adjacent non-tumor tissue in lung cancer. Findings and caveats of the study: Patients with more diverse tumor TCRs had worse survival.

Trimming stripped 1 base from V and 6 bases from J, with 13 bases between. The CDR3 has 14 residues. Germline V lookup: CDR1 MNHNS, CDR2 SASEGT. No cell sorting was done before RNA was extracted from the tissue. More than 3 cm separated this lung sample from the edge of the tumor. The library came from three nested PCR rounds adapted from ARM-PCR protocols. One entry per CDR3 protein results from TCRdb running MiXCR on the multiplex PCR reads. The table lists about 75,000 distinct CDR3 sequences, less than 75% of them singletons. For this clonotype: What it binds is not known. A clone one base away is much larger, so this may be a read error.

This TCR was sampled from a woman aged 45-59 years with non-small cell lung cancer. The rearrangement uses TRBV6-1 and TRBJ2-7; perhaps TRBD2 as D (6 bases). Sequenced sample: distant non-tumor lung tissue. The DNA of the CDR3 is TGTGCCAGCAGTGAAGTCGGAGTGGGAGGCGAGCAGTACTTC. It translates to CASSEVGVGGEQYF.